A single sample gave rise to the 12 T cell receptor beta chains below, sequenced in a study of cytomegalovirus exposure and HLA in healthy donors. 13 Jbeta primers and 60 Vbeta primers were used for the PCR. This table comes from immunoSEQ multiplex PCR, and its TCRdb copy is limited to in-frame clones, with some not included. The sample has approximately 160,000 clones, roughly 80% seen once; the top ten hold 4% to 6%. Sequencing was carried out using PBMCs. These receptors originate from a man younger than 30 in good health and CMV-seronegative.

This chain connects TRBV2 to TRBJ2-3; a possible D gene is TRBD1 (5 bases). Germline V gene lookup returns CDR1 SNHLY and CDR2 FYNNEI. V dropped 4 bases and J dropped 6 bases, with 14 bases sitting between them. The CDR3 covers 14 residues. CDR3 region: CASSVGPSLDTQYF. The CDR3 DNA sequence: TGTGCCAGCAGTGTGGGGCCCTCTTTGGATACGCAGTATTTT.

The V call is TRBV7-6, the J call TRBJ2-5; D remains unclear. V shed 1 base and J shed 3 bases, with 12 bases lying between them. The CDR3 sequence is 15 residues long. Germline CDR1 and CDR2: SGHVS and FNYEAQ. Here the CDR3 reads CASSLVRATKETQYF. The CDR3 DNA reads TGTGCCAGCAGCTTAGTTCGTGCTACGAAAGAGACCCAGTACTTC.

A few counts support this clone. The rearrangement links TRBV7-3 to TRBJ1-1; D remains ambiguous. The germline V gene has CDR1 SGHTA and CDR2 FQGTGA. Deletions cut 1 base from V and 3 bases from J, with 6 bases between. CDR3 length: 13 residues. The chain's CDR3 is CASSLSRDTEAFF. The DNA of the CDR3 is TGTGCCAGCAGCTTAAGCCGAGACACTGAAGCTTTCTTT. The full variable domain, completed using reference TRBV7-3 and TRBJ1-1, is GAGVSQTPSNKVTEKGKYVELRCDPISGHTALYWYRQSLGQGPEFLIYFQGTGAADDSGLPNDRFFAVRPEGSVSTLKIQRTERGDSAVYLCASSLSRDTEAFFGQGTRLTVV.

The chain combines TRBV20-1 with TRBJ2-2, with D uncertain. The CDR3 runs to 11 residues. Trimming pared 6 bases from V and 0 bases from J, leaving 2 bases between. Germline values: CDR1 DFQATT, CDR2 SNEGSKA (reference sequence). In DNA, the CDR3 is TGCAGTGCCACGAACACCGGGGAGCTGTTTTTT. It codes for CSATNTGELFF.

The CDR3 here is CASSTGQGIYEQYF. The CDR3 DNA follows: TGTGCCAGCAGCACTGGACAGGGTATCTACGAGCAGTACTTC. The chain carries TRBV14 and TRBJ2-7; 8 bases agree with TRBD1. Germline values: CDR1 SGHDN, CDR2 FVKESK. With V trimmed by 5 bases and J by 3 bases, 6 bases remained unmatched. The CDR3 sequence is 14 residues long.

This clone was counted once. V usage is TRBV2 and J usage is TRBJ2-7, with TRBD2 as a possible D gene (6 bases). CDR1 is SNHLY and CDR2 is FYNNEI in the germline V gene. Trimming took off 8 bases at V and 0 bases at J, with 17 bases between the two ends. CDR3 length: 15 amino acids. CDR3 amino acids: CASEEAGTASYEQYF. The DNA of the CDR3 is TGTGCCAGCGAGGAGGCGGGGACTGCCTCCTACGAGCAGTACTTC.

V and J are TRBV5-1 and TRBJ1-2, with 8 positions matching TRBD1. The CDR3 totals 18 residues. The germline V gene encodes CDR1 SGHRS and CDR2 YFSETQ. Losses at the gene ends were 3 bases for V and 0 bases for J; bases not matched to a gene: 13. CDR3 sequence reads: CASSYQTDRGITNYGYTF. The CDR3 DNA is TGCGCCAGCAGCTACCAAACTGACAGGGGAATTACTAACTATGGCTACACCTTC.

The V and J genes are TRBV7-3 and TRBJ2-5; D not resolved. Germline CDR1 reads SGHTA; CDR2 reads FQGTGA. Trimming cost V 2 bases and J 3 bases, with 13 bases left between them. The CDR3 is made up of 15 amino acids. The CDR3, as DNA: TGTGCCAGCAGCTTACATGGTGGCCCCGAAGAGACCCAGTACTTC. Protein: CASSLHGGPEETQYF.

The V and J genes are TRBV15 and TRBJ1-2; D is unclear. The germline gives CDR1 LNHNV, CDR2 YYDKDF (reference sequence). V lost 0 bases to trimming and J lost 6 bases, with 11 bases between them. The CDR3 loop spans 14 amino acids. CDR3 sequence reads: CATSRDRVGDGYTF. CDR3 DNA: TGTGCCACCAGCAGAGATCGAGTGGGAGATGGCTACACCTTC. Full variable domain (missing parts from reference TRBV15 and TRBJ1-2): DAMVIQNPRYQVTQFGKPVTLSCSQTLNHNVMYWYQQKSSQAPKLLFHYYDKDFNNEADTPDNFQSRRPNTSFCFLDIRSPGLGDTAMYLCATSRDRVGDGYTFGSGTRLTVV.

The CDR3, as DNA: TGTGCCAGCAGCTTAAGTGGGACAGGGGTGTACGAGCAGTACTTC. It translates to CASSLSGTGVYEQYF. The chain employs TRBV7-9 and TRBJ2-7; 10 bases are a match to TRBD1. From germline, CDR1 is SEHNR and CDR2 FQNEAQ (reference sequence). J lost 4 bases, V lost 2 bases, and 5 bases had no gene match. CDR3 length: 15 residues.

The chain joins TRBV4-2 to TRBJ2-1, with 9 bases aligning to TRBD2. Germline V gives CDR1 LGHNA, CDR2 YNFKEQ. The CDR3 is made up of 14 amino acids. V gave up 3 bases and J gave up 6 bases; unmatched junction bases: 3. The CDR3 protein is CASSQREGPNEQFF. The CDR3 DNA follows: TGTGCCAGCAGCCAGCGGGAGGGTCCCAATGAGCAGTTCTTC.

The chain couples TRBV27 to TRBJ2-3; TRBD2 aligns across 13 bases. The J segment lost 4 bases and the V segment lost 4 bases, leaving 8 bases of the junction unmatched. Germline V CDR1 and CDR2: MNHEY, SMNVEV (reference sequence). CDR3 size: 17 residues. This chain's CDR3 is CASSSTGLAGVSDTQYF. The CDR3 DNA is TGTGCCAGCAGTTCAACCGGACTAGCGGGAGTCTCAGATACGCAGTATTTT.